This T cell receptor beta chain was recorded in a study of blood T cell repertoires in COVID-19 (TCRdb year 2020). For the wider study: Samples from collaborators originated in the United States, Italy and Spain and spanned both the acute and convalescent phases of COVID-19. Samples were obtained from the ongoing ImmuneRACE study (first 160 participants) and from 1,200 or so subjects provided by 6 global collaborators. The material from the prospective study consisted of cDNA or gDNA derived from T cells, B-cell-depleted T cells, or PBMCs. Subjects who had been exposed to COVID-19, were actively infected with it, or had recovered from it provided the deeply sampled blood TCRbeta repertoires that made up the dataset. Sample metadata almost always included a de-identified subject ID, COVID-19 status, age in years and sex. HLA class I and class II types, where available, came from metadata supplied by the sample provider rather than from assay-based typing. A freely available public database, intended as a resource for researchers studying the immune response to SARS-CoV-2, is where the repertoires were released. The study at large found these results: The amount of clinical and demographic metadata varied by source and participant and was provided uncurated.

Collaborating institutions collected whole blood in K2EDTA tubes following their own protocols. For TCRbeta analysis, collaborators shipped samples in one of three forms: frozen whole blood, isolated PBMCs, or DNA extracted from either of those sample types. TCRbeta CDR3 regions were amplified from genomic DNA by means of the immunoSEQ Assay, a bias-controlled multiplex PCR. Concerning the study's data processing: The number of nucleated cells in each sample was estimated by amplification of reference gene primers within the assay. Sequence reads were collapsed and filtered to measure the absolute abundance of every unique TCRbeta CDR3 rearrangement. For each sample, productive Simpson clonality was calculated as the square root of Simpson's diversity index across productive rearrangements. TCRdb re-hosts the immuneACCESS table, in-frame sequences only. Its copies lack some clones; in the studies checked, an unresolved V gene accounts for under half of them, and the cause for the rest is not known. V and J calls and clone size are those listed in that table; D and trimming were worked out from the DNA. The sample contains 65,000 to 95,000 clones, 84% of them found a single time. Around 22% of the sample goes to the ten largest clones.

A remark on this clone: Its cognate antigen has yet to be identified. No qualities accompany the bases; no much larger clone lies one base away.

The CDR3 spans 14 residues, from the cysteine through the phenylalanine. CDR3 DNA is the only sequence kept; it has 42 bases, read in frame from the first base. Sequences SEHNR (CDR1) and FQNEAQ (CDR2) are obtained from the germline V gene (reference sequence). V loses 1 base of germline sequence and J loses 5 bases, and the interval between the two ends is 11 bases. The clonotype originates from a woman aged 50 to 60 with acute or convalescent COVID-19. This chain is built from TRBV7-9 and TRBJ1-1; tentative D gene TRBD1, with 5 bases matching. The sample comprised peripheral blood. The CDR3 region: CASSLGQGWTEAFF. The nucleotide sequence reads as follows: TGTGCCAGCAGCTTAGGGCAGGGTTGGACTGAAGCTTTCTTT. Full variable domain (CDR3 extended with the reference TRBV7-9 and TRBJ1-1 proteins): DTGVSQNPRHKITKRGQNVTFRCDPISEHNRLYWYRQTLGQGPEFLTYFQNEAQLEKSRLLSDRFSAERPKGSFSTLEIQRTEQGDSAMYLCASSLGQGWTEAFFGQGTRLTVV.